Listed below are T cell receptor beta chains from one sample, sequenced in a study of cytomegalovirus exposure and HLA in healthy donors. Sequencing was performed with immunoSEQ multiplex PCR; in TCRdb, only in-frame clones are kept and a portion is missing. The sample lists about 100,000 clones, about 74% seen once, with over 4% in the top ten. Sequencing was carried out using PBMCs. These receptors all come from a woman aged 18-29 years in good health and CMV-seropositive. The CDR3 runs from the conserved cysteine through the conserved F or W. Each record gives: V gene, CDR3 protein.

TRBV5-4	CASSAGLAYEQYF
TRBV6-5	CASKRDYNEQFF
TRBV5-1	CASSGTGTGGGETQYF
TRBV6-5	CASSYSGQLYGYTF
TRBV4-3	CASSQDGTGYEQYF
TRBV4-1	CASSQAGGFGLADTQYF
TRBV19	CATQGFWDTQYF
TRBV7-3	CARDNDTGELFF
TRBV7-6	CASSLSQAYEQYF
TRBV28	CASSSPSGTSVYDEQFF
TRBV30	CAWSQREEGGYTF
TRBV6-5	CASSAYRGDYGYTF
TRBV5-8	CASSFAGYAYEQYF
TRBV19	CASSTGQAYTEAFF
TRBV5-4	CASSLRTSGNNEQYF
TRBV6-6	CASRLNNEQFF
TRBV10-3	CATAGQGASGTEAFF
TRBV14	CASSRLKAGPGQAYF
TRBV2	CASSPVAAPYNEQFF
TRBV29-1	CSVGGRNTEAFF
TRBV29-1	CSVGQRSYNEQFF
TRBV15	CATRAQGGLREKLFF
TRBV6-1	CASSEFPDYEQYF
TRBV29-1	CSAGTGVTDTQYF
TRBV7-3	CASSLFSLEETQYF
TRBV5-1	CASSLAPSGIYYEQYF
TRBV5-1	CASGPTGRSTDTQYF
TRBV27	CASSLQGAATGELFF